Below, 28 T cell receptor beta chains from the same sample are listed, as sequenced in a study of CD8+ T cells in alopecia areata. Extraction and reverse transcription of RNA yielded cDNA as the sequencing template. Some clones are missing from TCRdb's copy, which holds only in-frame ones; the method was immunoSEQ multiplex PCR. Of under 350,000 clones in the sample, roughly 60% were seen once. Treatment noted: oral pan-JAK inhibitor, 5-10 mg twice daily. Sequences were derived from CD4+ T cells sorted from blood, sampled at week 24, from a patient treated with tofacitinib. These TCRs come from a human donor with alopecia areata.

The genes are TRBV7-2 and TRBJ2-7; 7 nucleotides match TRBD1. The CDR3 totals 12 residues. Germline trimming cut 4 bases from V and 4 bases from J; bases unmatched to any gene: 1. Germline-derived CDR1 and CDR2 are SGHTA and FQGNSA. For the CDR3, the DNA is TGTGCCAGCAGCTCACAGGGGTACGAGCAGTACTTC. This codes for CASSSQGYEQYF.

The CDR3 region is CASSPDFYEQYF. CDR3 bases: TGTGCCAGCAGCCCAGACTTCTACGAGCAGTACTTC. This chain joins TRBV25-1 and TRBJ2-7; D ambiguous. The V gene lost 6 bases and the J gene lost 3 bases, with 9 bases spanning the gap. The CDR3 is made up of 12 amino acids. The germline gives CDR1 MGHDK, CDR2 SYGVNS.

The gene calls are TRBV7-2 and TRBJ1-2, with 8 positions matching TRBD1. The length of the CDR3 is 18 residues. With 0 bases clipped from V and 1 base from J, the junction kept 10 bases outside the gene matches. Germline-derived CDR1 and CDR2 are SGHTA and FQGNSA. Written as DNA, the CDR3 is TGTGCCAGCAGCTTAGCTGGGTCAGGGGGCTCCCTTAACTATGGCTACACCTTC. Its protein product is CASSLAGSGGSLNYGYTF.

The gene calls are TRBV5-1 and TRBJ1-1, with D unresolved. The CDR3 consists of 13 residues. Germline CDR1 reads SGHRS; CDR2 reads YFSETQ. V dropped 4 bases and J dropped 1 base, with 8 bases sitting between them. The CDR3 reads CASSLLGNTEAFF. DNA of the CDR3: TGCGCCAGCAGCCTTCTGGGGAACACTGAAGCTTTCTTT. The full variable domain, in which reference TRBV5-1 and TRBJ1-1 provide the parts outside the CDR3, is KAGVTQTPRYLIKTRGQQVTLSCSPISGHRSVSWYQQTPGQGLQFLFEYFSETQRNKGNFPGRFSGRQFSNSRSEMNVSTLELGDSALYLCASSLLGNTEAFFGQGTRLTVV.

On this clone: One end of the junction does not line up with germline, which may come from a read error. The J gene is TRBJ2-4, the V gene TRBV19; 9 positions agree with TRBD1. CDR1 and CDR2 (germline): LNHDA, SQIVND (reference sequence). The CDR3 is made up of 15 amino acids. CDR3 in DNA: TGTGCCAGCAGTACAGGGGGCTTAGCCAAAAACATTCAGTACTTC. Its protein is CASSTGGLAKNIQYF.

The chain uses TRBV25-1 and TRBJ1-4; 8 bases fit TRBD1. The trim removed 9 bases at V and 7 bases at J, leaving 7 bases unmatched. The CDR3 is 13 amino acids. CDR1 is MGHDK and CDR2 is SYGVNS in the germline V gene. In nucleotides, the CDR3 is TGTGCCAGTAACAGGGGGGCGAGTGAAAAACTGTTTTTT. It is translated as CASNRGASEKLFF.

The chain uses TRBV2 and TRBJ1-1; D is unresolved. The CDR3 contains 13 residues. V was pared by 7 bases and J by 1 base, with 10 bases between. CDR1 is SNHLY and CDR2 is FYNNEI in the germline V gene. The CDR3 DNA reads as TGTGCCAGCAAGAGGATATGGAACACTGAAGCTTTCTTT. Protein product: CASKRIWNTEAFF. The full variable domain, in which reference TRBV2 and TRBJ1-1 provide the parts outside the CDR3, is EPEVTQTPSHQVTQMGQEVILRCVPISNHLYFYWYRQILGQKVEFLVSFYNNEISEKSEIFDDQFSVERPDGSNFTLKIRSTKLEDSAMYFCASKRIWNTEAFFGQGTRLTVV.

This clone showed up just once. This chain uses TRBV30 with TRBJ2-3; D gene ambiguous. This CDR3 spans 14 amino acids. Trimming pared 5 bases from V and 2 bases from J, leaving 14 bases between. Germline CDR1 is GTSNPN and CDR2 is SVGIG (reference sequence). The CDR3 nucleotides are TGTGCCTGGGCCGCCACGGTATACACAGATACGCAGTATTTT. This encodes CAWAATVYTDTQYF.

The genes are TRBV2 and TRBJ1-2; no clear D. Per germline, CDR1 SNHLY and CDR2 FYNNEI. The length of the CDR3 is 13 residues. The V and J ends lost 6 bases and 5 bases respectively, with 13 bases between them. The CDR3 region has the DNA TGTGCCAGCAGCTCGGGAGGAGGGTATGGCTACACCTTC. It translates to CASSSGGGYGYTF. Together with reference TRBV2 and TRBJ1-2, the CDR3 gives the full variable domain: EPEVTQTPSHQVTQMGQEVILRCVPISNHLYFYWYRQILGQKVEFLVSFYNNEISEKSEIFDDQFSVERPDGSNFTLKIRSTKLEDSAMYFCASSSGGGYGYTFGSGTRLTVV.

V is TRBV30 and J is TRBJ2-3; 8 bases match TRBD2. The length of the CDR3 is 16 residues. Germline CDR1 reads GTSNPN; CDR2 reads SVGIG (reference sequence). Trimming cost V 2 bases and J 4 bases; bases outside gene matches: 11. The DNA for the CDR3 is TGTGCCTGGAGTACCTTAGCGGGGCAAACCGCAGATACGCAGTATTTT. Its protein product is CAWSTLAGQTADTQYF.

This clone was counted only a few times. The CDR3 nucleotides read TGTGCCAGCAGCTCCTTGAGCTCTGGAAACACCATATATTTT. Amino acids: CASSSLSSGNTIYF. This chain uses TRBV7-9 with TRBJ1-3; no clear D gene. Per germline, CDR1 SEHNR and CDR2 FQNEAQ (reference sequence). Trimming cost V 4 bases and J 0 bases, with 7 bases left between them. The CDR3 has 14 residues.

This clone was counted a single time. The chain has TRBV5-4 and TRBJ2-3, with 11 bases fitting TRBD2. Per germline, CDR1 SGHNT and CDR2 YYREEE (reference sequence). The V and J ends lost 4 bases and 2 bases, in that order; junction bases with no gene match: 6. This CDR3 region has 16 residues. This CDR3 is CASSRKLAGDTDTQYF. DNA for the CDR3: TGTGCCAGCAGCCGTAAACTAGCGGGGGACACAGATACGCAGTATTTT.

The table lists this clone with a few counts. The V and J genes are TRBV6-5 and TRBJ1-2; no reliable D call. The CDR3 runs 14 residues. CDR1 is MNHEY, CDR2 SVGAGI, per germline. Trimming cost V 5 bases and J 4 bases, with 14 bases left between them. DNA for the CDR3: TGTGCCAGCAGTCCGTCCGGACCTCGCTATGGCTACACCTTC. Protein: CASSPSGPRYGYTF.

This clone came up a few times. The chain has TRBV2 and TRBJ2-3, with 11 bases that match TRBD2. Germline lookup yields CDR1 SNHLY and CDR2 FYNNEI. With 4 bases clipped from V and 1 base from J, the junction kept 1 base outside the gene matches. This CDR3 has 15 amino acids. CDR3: CASSGLAGRTDTQYF. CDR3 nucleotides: TGTGCCAGCAGTGGACTAGCGGGGCGCACAGATACGCAGTATTTT.

CDR3 protein: CASSQGRRAEAFF. The CDR3 region has the DNA TGCGCCAGCAGCCAAGGGAGGAGGGCTGAAGCTTTCTTT. The V and J genes are TRBV4-3 and TRBJ1-1; D remains ambiguous. The V end was cut by 1 base, the J end by 6 bases, with 9 bases between. Germline lookup yields CDR1 LGHNA and CDR2 YSLEER. The length of the CDR3 is 13 residues.

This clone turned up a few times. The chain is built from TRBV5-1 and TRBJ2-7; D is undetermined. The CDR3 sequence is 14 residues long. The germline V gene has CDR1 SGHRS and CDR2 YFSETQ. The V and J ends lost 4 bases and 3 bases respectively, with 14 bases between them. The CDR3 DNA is TGCGCCAGCAGCCTACGGCAGCCTCGCTACGAGCAGTACTTC. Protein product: CASSLRQPRYEQYF.

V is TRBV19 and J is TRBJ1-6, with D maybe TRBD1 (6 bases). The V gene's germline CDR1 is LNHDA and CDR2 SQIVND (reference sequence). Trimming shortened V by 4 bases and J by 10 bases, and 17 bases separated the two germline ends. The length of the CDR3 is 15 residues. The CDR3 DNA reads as TGTGCCAGTAGTAATCCGGGCAGGGGAGGATCACCCCTCCACTTT. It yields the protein CASSNPGRGGSPLHF.

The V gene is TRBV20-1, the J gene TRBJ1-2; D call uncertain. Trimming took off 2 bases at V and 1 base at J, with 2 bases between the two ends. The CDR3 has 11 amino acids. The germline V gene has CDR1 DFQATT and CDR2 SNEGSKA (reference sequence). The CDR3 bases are TGCAGTGCTAGATTTAACTATGGCTACACCTTC. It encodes CSARFNYGYTF.

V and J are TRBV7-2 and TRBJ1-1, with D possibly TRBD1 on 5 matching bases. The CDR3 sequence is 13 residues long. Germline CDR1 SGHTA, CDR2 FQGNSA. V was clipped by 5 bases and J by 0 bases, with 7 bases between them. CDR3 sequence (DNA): TGTGCCAGCAGCCGGGGGGTGAACACTGAAGCTTTCTTT. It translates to CASSRGVNTEAFF.

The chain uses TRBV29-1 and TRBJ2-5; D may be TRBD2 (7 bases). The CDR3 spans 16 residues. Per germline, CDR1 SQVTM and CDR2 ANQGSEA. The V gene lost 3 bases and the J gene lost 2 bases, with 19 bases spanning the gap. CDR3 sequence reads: CSVDSQVGGRQETQYF. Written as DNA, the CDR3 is TGCAGCGTTGACTCTCAAGTGGGGGGGCGGCAAGAGACCCAGTACTTC.

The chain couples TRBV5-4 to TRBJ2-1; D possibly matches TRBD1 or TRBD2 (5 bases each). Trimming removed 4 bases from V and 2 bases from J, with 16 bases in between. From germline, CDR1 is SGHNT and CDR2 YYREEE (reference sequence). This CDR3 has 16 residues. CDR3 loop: CASSATTGAAYNEQFF. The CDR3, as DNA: TGTGCCAGCAGCGCCACAACCGGGGCCGCCTACAATGAGCAGTTCTTC.

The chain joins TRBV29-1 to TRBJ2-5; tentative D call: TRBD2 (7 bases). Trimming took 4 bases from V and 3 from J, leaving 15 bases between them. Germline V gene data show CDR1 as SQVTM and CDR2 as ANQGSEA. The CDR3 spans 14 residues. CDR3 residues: CSVVGGPFEETQYF. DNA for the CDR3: TGCAGCGTTGTGGGGGGGCCTTTCGAAGAGACCCAGTACTTC.

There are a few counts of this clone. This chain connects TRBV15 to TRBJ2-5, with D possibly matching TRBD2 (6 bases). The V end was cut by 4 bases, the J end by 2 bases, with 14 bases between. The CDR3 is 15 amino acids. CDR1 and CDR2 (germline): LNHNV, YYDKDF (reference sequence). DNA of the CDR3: TGTGCCACCAGCACAGGTTGGGACTTACAAGAGACCCAGTACTTC. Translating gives CATSTGWDLQETQYF.

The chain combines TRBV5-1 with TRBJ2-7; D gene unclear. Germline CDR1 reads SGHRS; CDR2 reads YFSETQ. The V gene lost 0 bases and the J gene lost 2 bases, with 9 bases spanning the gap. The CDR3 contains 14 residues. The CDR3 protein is CASSLDGGTYEQYF. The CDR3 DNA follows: TGCGCCAGCAGCTTGGATGGCGGAACCTACGAGCAGTACTTC.

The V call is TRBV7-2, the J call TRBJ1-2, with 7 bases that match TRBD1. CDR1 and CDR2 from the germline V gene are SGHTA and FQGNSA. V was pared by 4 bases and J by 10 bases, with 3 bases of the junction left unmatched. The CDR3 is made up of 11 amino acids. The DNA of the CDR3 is TGTGCCAGCAGCTGGGACAGCCCCTACACCTTC. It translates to CASSWDSPYTF.

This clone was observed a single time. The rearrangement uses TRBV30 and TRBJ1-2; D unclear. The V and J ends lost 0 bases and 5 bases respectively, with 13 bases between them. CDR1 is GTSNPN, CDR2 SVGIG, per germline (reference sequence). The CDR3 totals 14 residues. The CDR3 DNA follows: TGTGCCTGGAGTGTAGGATACAGTGATTATGGCTACACCTTC. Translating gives CAWSVGYSDYGYTF.

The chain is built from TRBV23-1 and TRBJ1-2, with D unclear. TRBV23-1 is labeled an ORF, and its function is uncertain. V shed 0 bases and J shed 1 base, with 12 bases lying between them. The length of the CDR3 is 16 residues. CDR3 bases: TGCGCCAGCAGTCAATCATGGCCACCCAGTAACTATGGCTACACCTTC. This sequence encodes CASSQSWPPSNYGYTF.

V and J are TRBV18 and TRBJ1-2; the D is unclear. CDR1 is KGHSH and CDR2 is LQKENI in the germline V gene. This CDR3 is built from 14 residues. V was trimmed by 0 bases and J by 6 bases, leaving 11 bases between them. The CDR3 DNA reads TGTGCCAGCTCACCACCAGACCTGAGGAATGGCTACACCTTC. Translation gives CASSPPDLRNGYTF.